This T cell receptor beta chain was found in a study of OX40 agonist ivuxolimab in advanced cancers. For context, the study as a whole: Ivuxolimab, which targeted the costimulatory receptor OX40 (CD134), was an agonistic, fully human IgG2 monoclonal antibody. Intravenous ivuxolimab was administered to patients every 2 weeks at six dose levels: 0.01, 0.1, 0.3, 1.5, 3 and 10 mg/kg. Among the approximately 50 dose-escalation patients, around 20 had hepatocellular carcinoma, some 15 melanoma, 9 renal cell carcinoma and 9 head and neck cancer. A male proportion of 70% to 90% and a mean age of 60 years, ranging from about 20 to 80, were recorded for the dose-escalation cohort. Patients were allowed to have had prior anti-PD-1, anti-PD-L1 or anti-CTLA-4 therapy, and approximately 40% of the dose-escalation patients had previously received checkpoint inhibitors. Partial responses occurred in three dose-escalation patients: two with cutaneous melanoma and one with hepatocellular carcinoma. The point of sequencing TCRbeta in the periphery was to test whether ivuxolimab changed TCR sequence diversity and drove clonal T-cell expansion. The paper covers the monotherapy dose-escalation part of the phase I ivuxolimab trial, which included N of about 50 patients. Overall study results and their limits: Which antigens the clonally expanded peripheral T cells were specific for was not determined. Low levels of normalized T-cell clonal expansion were also seen in some patients who did not respond. Clonal expansion of both CD4+ and CD8+ blood T cells was observed from baseline to week 6 at doses 0.1 to 3.0 mg/kg. After ivuxolimab, expanded clones were on average more numerous among CD8+ T cells than among CD4+ T cells. In partial responders in the 0.1-3.0 mg/kg groups, normalized peripheral clonal expansion was found to be among the lowest, especially among CD8+ T cells.

Patients with autoimmune disease history or receiving systemic immunosuppression were excluded from the trial. Peripheral blood for TCR sequencing was drawn from every dose cohort at baseline, at cycle 4 day 1 and at cycle 7 day 1. Samples were obtained from an open-label, multicenter, first-in-human phase I dose-escalation trial of ivuxolimab. Adults with locally advanced or metastatic melanoma, renal cell, hepatocellular, or head and neck squamous cell carcinoma were enrolled in the trial. CD4+ and CD8+ T cells were sorted separately from peripheral blood before TCR sequencing. Genomic DNA was isolated from the sorted cells so that the TCRbeta CDR3 region could be sequenced. TCRbeta CDR3 regions were sequenced using the immunoSEQ Assay. What TCRdb holds here is the immuneACCESS table cut down to in-frame rearrangements. Part of the clones is not present; checked against another copy, under half of the missing clones reflect an unresolved V gene, and the others are unexplained. The table for this sample lists about 64,000 clones; roughly 84% of them were counted only once. 3% of the sample goes to the ten largest clones.

On this clone: The antigen this receptor binds is unknown. Base-call qualities are not available, and no considerably larger clone is one nucleotide away.

The CDR3 goes from the cysteine to the phenylalanine over 17 residues. The retained sequence is limited to the CDR3, 51 bases, with the frame set at the first base. The sequence links TRBV21-1 to TRBJ1-2. TRBV21-1 is described as a pseudogene. Source: CD4+ or CD8+ T cells sorted from blood, taken in a trial of the OX40 agonist ivuxolimab. The receptor was isolated from an adult with an advanced solid tumor such as melanoma, head and neck, liver or kidney cancer. The CDR3 loop reads CASSKEDPPGAVYGYTF. The sequenced DNA: TGTGCCAGCAGCAAAGAAGACCCCCCGGGGGCGGTCTATGGCTACACCTTC.